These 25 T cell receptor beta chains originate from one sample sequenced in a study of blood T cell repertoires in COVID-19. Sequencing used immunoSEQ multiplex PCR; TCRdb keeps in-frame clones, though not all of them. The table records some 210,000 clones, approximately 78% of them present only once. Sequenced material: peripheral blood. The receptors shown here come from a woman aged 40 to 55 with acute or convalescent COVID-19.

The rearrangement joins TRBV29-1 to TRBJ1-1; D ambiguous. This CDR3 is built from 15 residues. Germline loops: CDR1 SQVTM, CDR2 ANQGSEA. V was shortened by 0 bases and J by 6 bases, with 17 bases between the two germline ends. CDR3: CSVEDLKSVYAEAFF. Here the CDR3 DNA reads TGCAGCGTTGAAGATCTAAAGTCGGTCTACGCTGAAGCTTTCTTT.

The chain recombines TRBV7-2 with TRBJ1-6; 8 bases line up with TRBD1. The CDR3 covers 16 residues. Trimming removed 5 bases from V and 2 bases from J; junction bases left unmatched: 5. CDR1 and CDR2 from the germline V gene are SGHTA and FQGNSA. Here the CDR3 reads CASSPGQGPYNSPLHF. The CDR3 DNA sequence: TGTGCCAGCAGCCCCGGACAGGGCCCCTATAATTCACCCCTCCACTTT.

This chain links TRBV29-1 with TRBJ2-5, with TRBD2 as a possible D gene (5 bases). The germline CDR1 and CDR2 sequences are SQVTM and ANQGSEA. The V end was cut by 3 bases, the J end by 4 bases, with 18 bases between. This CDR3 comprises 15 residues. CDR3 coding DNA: TGCAGCGTTGAGGGGATCCAAGCGGACCGAGAGACCCAGTACTTC. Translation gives CSVEGIQADRETQYF.

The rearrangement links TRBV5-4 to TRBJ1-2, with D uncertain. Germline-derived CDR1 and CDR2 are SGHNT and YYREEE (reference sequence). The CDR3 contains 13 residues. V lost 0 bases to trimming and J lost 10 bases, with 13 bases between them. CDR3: CASSLGSYGVYTF. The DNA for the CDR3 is TGTGCCAGCAGCTTGGGAAGCTACGGAGTCTACACCTTC.

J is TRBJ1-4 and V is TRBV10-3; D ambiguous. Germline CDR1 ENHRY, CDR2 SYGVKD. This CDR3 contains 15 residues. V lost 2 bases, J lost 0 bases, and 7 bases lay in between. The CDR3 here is CAISEGLATNEKLFF. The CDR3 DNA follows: TGTGCCATCAGTGAGGGACTCGCAACTAATGAAAAACTGTTTTTT.

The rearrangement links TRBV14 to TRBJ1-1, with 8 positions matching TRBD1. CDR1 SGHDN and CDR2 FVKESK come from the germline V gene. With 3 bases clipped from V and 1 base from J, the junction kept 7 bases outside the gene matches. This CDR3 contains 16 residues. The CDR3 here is CASSHRSGTGNTEAFF. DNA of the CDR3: TGTGCCAGCAGCCATAGATCCGGGACAGGGAACACTGAAGCTTTCTTT.

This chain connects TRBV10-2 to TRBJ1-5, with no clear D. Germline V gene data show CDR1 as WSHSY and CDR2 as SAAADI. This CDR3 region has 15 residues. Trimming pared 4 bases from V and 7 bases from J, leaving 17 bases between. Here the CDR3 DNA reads TGCGCCAGCAGTGGGGGAGGTATGATGGGGCAGCCCCAGCATTTT. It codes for CASSGGGMMGQPQHF.

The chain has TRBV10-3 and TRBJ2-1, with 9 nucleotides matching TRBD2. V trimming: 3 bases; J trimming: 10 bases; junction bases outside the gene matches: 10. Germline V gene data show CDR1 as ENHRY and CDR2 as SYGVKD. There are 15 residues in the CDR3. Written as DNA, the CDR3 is TGTGCCATCAGTGATCTTGTTAGCGGGAGTGGCGAGCAGTTCTTC. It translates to CAISDLVSGSGEQFF.

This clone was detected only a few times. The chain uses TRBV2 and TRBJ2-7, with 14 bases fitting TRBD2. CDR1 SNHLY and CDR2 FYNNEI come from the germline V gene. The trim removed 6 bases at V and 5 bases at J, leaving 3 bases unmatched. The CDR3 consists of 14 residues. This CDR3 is CASSRTSGGHEQYF. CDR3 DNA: TGTGCCAGCAGCAGGACTAGCGGGGGGCACGAGCAGTACTTC.

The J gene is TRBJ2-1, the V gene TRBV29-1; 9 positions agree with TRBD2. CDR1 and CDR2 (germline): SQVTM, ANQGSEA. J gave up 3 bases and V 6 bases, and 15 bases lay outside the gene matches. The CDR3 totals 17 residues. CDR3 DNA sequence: TGCAGCGTAGGGGGGGATTTTTTTAGCGGGAGCTACAATGAGCAGTTCTTC. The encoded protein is CSVGGDFFSGSYNEQFF.

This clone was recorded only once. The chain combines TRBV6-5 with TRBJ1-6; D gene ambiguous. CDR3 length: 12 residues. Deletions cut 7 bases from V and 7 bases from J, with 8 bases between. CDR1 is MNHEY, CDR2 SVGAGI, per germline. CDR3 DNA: TGTGCCAGCACACAGTTGAATTCACCCCTCCACTTT. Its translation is CASTQLNSPLHF.

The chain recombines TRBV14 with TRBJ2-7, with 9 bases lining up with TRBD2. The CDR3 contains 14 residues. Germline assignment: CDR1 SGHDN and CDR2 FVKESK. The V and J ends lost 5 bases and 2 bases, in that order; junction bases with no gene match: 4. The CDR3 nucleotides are TGTGCCAGCAGCTCGGGACTAGCCACCTACGAGCAGTACTTC. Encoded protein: CASSSGLATYEQYF.

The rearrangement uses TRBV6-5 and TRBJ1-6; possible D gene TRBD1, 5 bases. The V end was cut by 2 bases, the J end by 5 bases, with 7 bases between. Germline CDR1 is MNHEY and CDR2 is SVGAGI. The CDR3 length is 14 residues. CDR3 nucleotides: TGTGCCAGCAGTTACGGACAAGATAATTCACCCCTCCACTTT. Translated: CASSYGQDNSPLHF.

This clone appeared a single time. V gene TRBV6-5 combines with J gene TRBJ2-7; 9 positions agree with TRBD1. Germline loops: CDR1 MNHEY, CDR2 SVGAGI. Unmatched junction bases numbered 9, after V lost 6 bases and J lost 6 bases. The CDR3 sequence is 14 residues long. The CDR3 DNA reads TGTGCCAGCAGCCGCCGGGACAGGGAAGGCGAGCAGTACTTC. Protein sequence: CASSRRDREGEQYF.

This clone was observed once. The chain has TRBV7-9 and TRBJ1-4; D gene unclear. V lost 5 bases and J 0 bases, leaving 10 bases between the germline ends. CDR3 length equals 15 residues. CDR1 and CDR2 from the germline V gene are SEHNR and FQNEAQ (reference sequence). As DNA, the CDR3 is TGTGCCAGCAGCCCATATCAGGCAACTAATGAAAAACTGTTTTTT. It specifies CASSPYQATNEKLFF.

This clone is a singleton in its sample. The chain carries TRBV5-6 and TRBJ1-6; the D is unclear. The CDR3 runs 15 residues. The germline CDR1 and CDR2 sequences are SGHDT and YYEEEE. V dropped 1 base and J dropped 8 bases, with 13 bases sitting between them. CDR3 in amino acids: CASSLLTSRDSPLHF. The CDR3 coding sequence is TGTGCCAGCAGCTTGTTAACCTCGAGGGATTCACCCCTCCACTTT.

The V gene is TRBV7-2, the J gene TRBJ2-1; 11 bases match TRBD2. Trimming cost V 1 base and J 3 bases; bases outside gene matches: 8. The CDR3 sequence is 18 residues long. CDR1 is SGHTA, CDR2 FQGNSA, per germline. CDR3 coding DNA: TGTGCCAGCAGCTTAGGTAGGGGGACTAGCGGCTACTACAATGAGCAGTTCTTC. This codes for CASSLGRGTSGYYNEQFF.

The CDR3 coding sequence is TGTGCCAGCAGGGACAGAGCGAACACCGGGGAGCTGTTTTTT. This sequence encodes CASRDRANTGELFF. This sequence joins TRBV2 and TRBJ2-2; D is perhaps TRBD1 (6 bases). Deletions cut 6 bases from V and 0 bases from J, with 8 bases between. Germline CDR1 reads SNHLY; CDR2 reads FYNNEI. The CDR3 length is 14 residues.

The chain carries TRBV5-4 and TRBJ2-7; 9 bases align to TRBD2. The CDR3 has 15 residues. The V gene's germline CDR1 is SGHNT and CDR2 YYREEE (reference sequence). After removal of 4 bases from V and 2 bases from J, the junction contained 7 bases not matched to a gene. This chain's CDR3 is CASSTWTSATYEQYF. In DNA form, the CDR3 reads TGTGCCAGCAGCACCTGGACTAGCGCTACCTACGAGCAGTACTTC.

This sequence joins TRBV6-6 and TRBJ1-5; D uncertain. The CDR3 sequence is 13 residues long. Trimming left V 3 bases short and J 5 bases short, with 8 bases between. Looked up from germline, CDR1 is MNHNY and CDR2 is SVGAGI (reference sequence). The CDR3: CASSYLGYQPQHF. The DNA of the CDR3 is TGTGCCAGCAGTTATTTGGGCTATCAGCCCCAGCATTTT.

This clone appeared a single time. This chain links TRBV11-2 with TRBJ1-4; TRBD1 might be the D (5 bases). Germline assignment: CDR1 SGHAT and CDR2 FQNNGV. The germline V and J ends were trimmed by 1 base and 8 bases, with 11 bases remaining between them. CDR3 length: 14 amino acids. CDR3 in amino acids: CASSLGSGFEKLFF. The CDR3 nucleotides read TGTGCCAGCAGCTTAGGGTCAGGGTTCGAAAAACTGTTTTTT.

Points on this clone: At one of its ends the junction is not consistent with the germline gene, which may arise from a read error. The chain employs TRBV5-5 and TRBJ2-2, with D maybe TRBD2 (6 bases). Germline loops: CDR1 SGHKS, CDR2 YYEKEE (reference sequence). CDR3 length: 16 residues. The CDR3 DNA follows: TGTGCCAGCAGGTTGGCGGGAACAAGAGGGTCCGGGGAGCTGTTTTTT. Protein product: CASRLAGTRGSGELFF. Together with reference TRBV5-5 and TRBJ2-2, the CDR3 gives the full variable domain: DAGVTQSPTHLIKTRGQQVTLRCSPISGHKSVSWYQQVLGQGPQFIFQYYEKEERGRGNFPDRFSARQFPNYSSELNVNALLLGDSALYLCASRLAGTRGSGELFFGEGSRLTVL.

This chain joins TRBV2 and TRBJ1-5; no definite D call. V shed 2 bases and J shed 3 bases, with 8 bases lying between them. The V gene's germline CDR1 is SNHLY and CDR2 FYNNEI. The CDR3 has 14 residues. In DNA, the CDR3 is TGTGCCAGCAGTGAAAACAGACCCAATCAGCCCCAGCATTTT. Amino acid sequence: CASSENRPNQPQHF.

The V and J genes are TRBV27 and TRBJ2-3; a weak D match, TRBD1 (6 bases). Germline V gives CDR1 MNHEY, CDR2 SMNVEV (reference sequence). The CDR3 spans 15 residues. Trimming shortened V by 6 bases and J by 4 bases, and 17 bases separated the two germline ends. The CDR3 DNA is TGTGCCAGCAGCTTCGGGACATACGACTCAGATACGCAGTATTTT. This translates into CASSFGTYDSDTQYF.

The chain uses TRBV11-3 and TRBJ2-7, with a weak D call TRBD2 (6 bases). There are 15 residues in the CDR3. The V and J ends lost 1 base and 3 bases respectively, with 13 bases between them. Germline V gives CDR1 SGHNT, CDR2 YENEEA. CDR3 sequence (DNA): TGTGCCAGCAGCTTAGGGGTTGTGGGGGGCTACGAGCAGTACTTC. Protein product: CASSLGVVGGYEQYF.